The sequence of this T cell receptor (beta chain) was determined in a study of beta chain features in type 1 diabetes. Study results and caveats: A pattern of fewer insertions and more deletions at VDJ junctions was seen in type 1 diabetes patients. For Type 1 diabetes patients, all four CD4+ subsets carried TCRB CDR3s that were moderately but significantly shorter.

Concerning this clone: The antigen is unknown.

The CDR3 sequence is 15 residues long. The V gene lost 8 bases and the J gene lost 0 bases, with 16 bases spanning the gap. Germline-derived CDR1 and CDR2 are SGHVS and FNYEAQ. Populations isolated by sorting all had purity greater than 95%. Expressed TCRB transcripts were sequenced, since all the RNA that had been isolated was reverse transcribed. Some clones are missing from TCRdb's copy, which holds only in-frame ones; the method was immunoSEQ multiplex PCR. The sample lists about 170,000 clones, around 7.9% occurring once. The sample consisted of central memory CD4+ T cells from blood. The rearrangement links TRBV7-6 to TRBJ2-5; D possibly corresponds to TRBD1 (5 bases). This TCR derives from a man between 18 and 35 years old with type 1 diabetes. The chain's CDR3 is CASGPRAGYQETQYF. In nucleotides, the CDR3 is TGTGCCAGCGGCCCCCGGGCAGGGTACCAAGAGACCCAGTACTTC.